This TCR beta chain comes out of a study of blood T cell repertoires in COVID-19. Study background: There were acute and convalescent COVID-19 samples, and they came from the United States, Italy and Spain.

V lost 4 bases and J lost 4; bases outside the gene matches: 4. The CDR3 spans 15 residues. Germline V lookup: CDR1 SGHTA, CDR2 FQGNSA. Only in-frame clones appear in the TCRdb table, and some are missing; sequencing was by immunoSEQ multiplex PCR. The sample has over 350,000 clones, roughly 92% seen once. This chain connects TRBV7-2 to TRBJ2-1; 10 nucleotides line up with TRBD2. Material: PBMCs or T cells enriched from blood (not recorded which). This clonotype was obtained from a woman between 40 and 50 years old who had been exposed to COVID-19. CDR3: CASSWTSGGYNEQFF. CDR3 DNA sequence: TGTGCCAGCAGCTGGACTAGCGGAGGTTACAATGAGCAGTTCTTC.